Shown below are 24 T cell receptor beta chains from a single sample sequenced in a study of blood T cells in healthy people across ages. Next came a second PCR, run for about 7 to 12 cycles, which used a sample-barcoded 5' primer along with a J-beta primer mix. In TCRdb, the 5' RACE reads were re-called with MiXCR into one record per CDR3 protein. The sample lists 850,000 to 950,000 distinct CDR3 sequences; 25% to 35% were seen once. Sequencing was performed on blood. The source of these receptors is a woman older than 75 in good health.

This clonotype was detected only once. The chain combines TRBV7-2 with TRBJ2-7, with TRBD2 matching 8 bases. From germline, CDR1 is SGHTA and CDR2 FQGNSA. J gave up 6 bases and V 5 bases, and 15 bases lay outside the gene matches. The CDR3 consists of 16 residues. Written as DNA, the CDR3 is TGTGCCAGCAGCATAGGAGGCGCGGGGGGCCTCTGCGAGCAGTACTTC. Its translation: CASSIGGAGGLCEQYF.

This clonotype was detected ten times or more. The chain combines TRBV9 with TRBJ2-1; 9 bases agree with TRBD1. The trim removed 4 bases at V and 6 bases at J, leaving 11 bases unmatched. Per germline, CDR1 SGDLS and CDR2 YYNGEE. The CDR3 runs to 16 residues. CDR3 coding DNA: TGTGCCAGCAGCCCGGGGGACAGGGTACTTGGCAATGAGCAGTTCTTC. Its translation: CASSPGDRVLGNEQFF.

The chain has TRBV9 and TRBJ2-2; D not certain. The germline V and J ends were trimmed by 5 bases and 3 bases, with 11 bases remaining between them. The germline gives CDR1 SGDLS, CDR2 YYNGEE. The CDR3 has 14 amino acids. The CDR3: CASRTRRDTGELFF. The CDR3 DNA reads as TGTGCCAGCAGAACTCGGCGTGACACCGGGGAGCTGTTTTTT.

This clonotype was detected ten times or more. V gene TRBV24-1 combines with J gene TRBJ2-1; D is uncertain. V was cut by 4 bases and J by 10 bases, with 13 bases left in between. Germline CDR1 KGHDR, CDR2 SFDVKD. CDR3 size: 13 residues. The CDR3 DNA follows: TGTGCCACCAGTGACCGATCCTTAGGGGAGCAGTTCTTC. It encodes CATSDRSLGEQFF.

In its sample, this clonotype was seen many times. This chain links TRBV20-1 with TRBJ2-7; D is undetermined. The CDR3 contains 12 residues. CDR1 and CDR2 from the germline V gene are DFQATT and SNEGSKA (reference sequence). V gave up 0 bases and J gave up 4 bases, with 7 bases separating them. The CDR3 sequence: CSARDLTYEQYF. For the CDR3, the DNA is TGCAGTGCTAGAGATCTGACGTACGAGCAGTACTTC.

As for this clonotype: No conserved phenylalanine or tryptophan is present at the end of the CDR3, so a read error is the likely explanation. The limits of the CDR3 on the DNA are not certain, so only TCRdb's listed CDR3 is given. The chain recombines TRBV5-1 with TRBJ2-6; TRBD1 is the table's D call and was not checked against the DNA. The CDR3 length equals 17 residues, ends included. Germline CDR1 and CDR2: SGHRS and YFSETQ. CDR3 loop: CASSPGQGGSGANVLPI.

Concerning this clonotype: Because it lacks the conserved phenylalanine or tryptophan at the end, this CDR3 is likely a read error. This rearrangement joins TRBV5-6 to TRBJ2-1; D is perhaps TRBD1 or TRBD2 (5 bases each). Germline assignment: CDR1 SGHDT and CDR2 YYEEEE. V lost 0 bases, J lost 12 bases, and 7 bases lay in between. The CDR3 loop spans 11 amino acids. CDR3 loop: CASSLDGAQFC. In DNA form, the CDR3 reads TGTGCCAGCAGCTTGGACGGGGCGCAGTTCTGC.

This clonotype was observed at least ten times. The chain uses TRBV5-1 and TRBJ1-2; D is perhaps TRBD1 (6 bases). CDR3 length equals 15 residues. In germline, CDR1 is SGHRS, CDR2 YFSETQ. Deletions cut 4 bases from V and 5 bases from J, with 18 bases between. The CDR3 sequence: CASSPGTVGGYGYTF. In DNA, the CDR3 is TGCGCCAGCAGCCCCGGTACTGTAGGGGGTTATGGCTACACCTTC.

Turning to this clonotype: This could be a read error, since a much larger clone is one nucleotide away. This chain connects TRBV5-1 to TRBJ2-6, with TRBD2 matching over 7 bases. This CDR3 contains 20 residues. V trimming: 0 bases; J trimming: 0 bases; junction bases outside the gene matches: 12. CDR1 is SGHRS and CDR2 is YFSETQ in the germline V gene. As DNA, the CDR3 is TGCGCCAGCAGCTTGGTGGGGGGGGACGGACCAAACTCTGGGGCCAACGTCCTGACTTTC. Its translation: CASSLVGGDGPNSGANVLTF.

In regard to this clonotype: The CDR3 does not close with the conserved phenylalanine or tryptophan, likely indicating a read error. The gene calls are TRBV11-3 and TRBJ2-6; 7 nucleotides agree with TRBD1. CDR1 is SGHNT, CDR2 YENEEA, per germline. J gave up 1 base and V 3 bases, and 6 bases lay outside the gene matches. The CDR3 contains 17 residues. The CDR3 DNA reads TGTGCCAGCAGCTTGGGCGGACAGGCTTCTGGGGCCAACGTCCTGACTCTC. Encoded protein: CASSLGGQASGANVLTL.

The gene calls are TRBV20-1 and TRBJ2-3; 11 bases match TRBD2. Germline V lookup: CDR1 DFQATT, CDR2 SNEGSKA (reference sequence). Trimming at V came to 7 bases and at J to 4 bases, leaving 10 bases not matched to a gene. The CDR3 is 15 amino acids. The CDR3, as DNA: TGCAGTGTTCCTTTAGCGGGGGGGCGACCAGATACGCAGTATTTT. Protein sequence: CSVPLAGGRPDTQYF.

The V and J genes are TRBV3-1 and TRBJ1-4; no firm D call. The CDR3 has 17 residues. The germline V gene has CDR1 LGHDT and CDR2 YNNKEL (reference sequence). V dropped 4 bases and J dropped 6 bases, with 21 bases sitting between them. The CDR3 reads CASSPEYELERYEKLFF. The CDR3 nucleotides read TGTGCCAGCAGCCCGGAATACGAGTTAGAACGTTATGAAAAACTGTTTTTT.

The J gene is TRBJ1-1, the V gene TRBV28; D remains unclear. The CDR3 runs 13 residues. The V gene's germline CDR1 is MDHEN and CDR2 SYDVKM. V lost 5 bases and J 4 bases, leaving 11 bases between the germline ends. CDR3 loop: CASSRRRGTEAFF. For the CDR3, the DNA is TGTGCCAGCAGTCGACGACGGGGCACTGAAGCTTTCTTT.

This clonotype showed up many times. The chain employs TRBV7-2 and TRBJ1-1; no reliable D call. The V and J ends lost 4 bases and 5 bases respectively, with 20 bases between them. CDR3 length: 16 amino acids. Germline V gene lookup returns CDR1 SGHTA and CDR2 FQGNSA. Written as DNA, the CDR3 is TGTGCCAGCAGCTATAATACCCGGGGAACGGCTACTGAAGCTTTCTTT. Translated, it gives CASSYNTRGTATEAFF.

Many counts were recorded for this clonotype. For the CDR3, the DNA is TGCAGTGCCTCGAAGAGGGTTACTAGCACAGATACGCAGTATTTT. It yields the protein CSASKRVTSTDTQYF. The rearrangement uses TRBV20-1 and TRBJ2-3; possible D gene TRBD2, 5 bases. Germline CDR1 DFQATT, CDR2 SNEGSKA (reference sequence). This CDR3 is built from 15 residues. V shed 6 bases and J shed 0 bases, with 16 bases lying between them.

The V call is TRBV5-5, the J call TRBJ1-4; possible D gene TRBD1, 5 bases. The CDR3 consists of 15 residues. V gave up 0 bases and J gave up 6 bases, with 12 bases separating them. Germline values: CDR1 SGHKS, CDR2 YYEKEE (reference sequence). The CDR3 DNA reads TGTGCCAGCAGCTTGGTGCAGGGTTCCTATGAAAAACTGTTTTTT. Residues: CASSLVQGSYEKLFF. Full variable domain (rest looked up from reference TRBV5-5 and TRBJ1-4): DAGVTQSPTHLIKTRGQQVTLRCSPISGHKSVSWYQQVLGQGPQFIFQYYEKEERGRGNFPDRFSARQFPNYSSELNVNALLLGDSALYLCASSLVQGSYEKLFFGSGTQLSVL.

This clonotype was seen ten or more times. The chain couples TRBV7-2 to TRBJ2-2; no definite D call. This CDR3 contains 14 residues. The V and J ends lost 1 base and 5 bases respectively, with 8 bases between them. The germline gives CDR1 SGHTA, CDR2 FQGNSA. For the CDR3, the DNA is TGTGCCAGCAGCTTAGGCCGGGCGACCGGGGAGCTGTTTTTT. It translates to CASSLGRATGELFF.

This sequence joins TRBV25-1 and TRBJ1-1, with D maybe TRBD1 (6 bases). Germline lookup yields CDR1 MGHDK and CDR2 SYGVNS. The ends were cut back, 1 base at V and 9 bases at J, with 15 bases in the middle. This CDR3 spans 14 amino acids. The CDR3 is CASSESGAFRKAFF. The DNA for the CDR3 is TGTGCCAGCAGTGAATCGGGGGCCTTTAGGAAAGCTTTCTTT. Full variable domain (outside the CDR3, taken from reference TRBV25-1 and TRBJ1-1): EADIYQTPRYLVIGTGKKITLECSQTMGHDKMYWYQQDPGMELHLIHYSYGVNSTEKGDLSSESTVSRIRTEHFPLTLESARPSHTSQYLCASSESGAFRKAFFGQGTRLTVV.

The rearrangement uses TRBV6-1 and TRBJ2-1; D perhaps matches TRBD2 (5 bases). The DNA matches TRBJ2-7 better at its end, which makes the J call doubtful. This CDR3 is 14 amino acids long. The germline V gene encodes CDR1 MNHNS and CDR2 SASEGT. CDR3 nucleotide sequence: TGTGCCAGCAGTGAAGCGCTTGGAGGCCATGAGCAGTACTTC. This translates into CASSEALGGHEQYF.

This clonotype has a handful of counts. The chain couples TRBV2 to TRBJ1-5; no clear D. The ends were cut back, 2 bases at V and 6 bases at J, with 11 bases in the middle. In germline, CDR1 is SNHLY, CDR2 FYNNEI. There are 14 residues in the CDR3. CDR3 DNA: TGTGCCAGCAGTGAAATGGCAGGTACTCAGCCCCAGCATTTT. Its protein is CASSEMAGTQPQHF. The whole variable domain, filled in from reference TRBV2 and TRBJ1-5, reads EPEVTQTPSHQVTQMGQEVILRCVPISNHLYFYWYRQILGQKVEFLVSFYNNEISEKSEIFDDQFSVERPDGSNFTLKIRSTKLEDSAMYFCASSEMAGTQPQHFGDGTRLSIL.

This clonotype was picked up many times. This CDR3 is CASSQVWTSVDTQYF. CDR3 in DNA: TGTGCCAGCAGCCAAGTTTGGACTAGCGTAGATACGCAGTATTTT. This sequence joins TRBV3-1 and TRBJ2-3; 9 nucleotides agree with TRBD2. The CDR3 sequence is 15 residues long. Germline V CDR1 and CDR2: LGHDT, YNNKEL (reference sequence). Trimming cost V 1 base and J 5 bases; bases outside gene matches: 4.

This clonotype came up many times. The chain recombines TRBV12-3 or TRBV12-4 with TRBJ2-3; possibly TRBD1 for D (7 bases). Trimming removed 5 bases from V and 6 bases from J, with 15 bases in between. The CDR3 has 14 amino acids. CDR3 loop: CASSQHSGGDTQYF. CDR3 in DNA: TGTGCCAGCAGTCAGCACTCAGGGGGGGATACGCAGTATTTT.

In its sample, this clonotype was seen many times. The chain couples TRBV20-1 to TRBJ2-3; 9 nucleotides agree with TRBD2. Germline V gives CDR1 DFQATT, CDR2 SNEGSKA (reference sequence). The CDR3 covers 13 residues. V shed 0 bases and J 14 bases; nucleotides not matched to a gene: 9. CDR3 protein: CSARDRSGGRRYF. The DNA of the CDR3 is TGCAGTGCTAGAGATAGAAGCGGGGGGCGACGGTATTTT.

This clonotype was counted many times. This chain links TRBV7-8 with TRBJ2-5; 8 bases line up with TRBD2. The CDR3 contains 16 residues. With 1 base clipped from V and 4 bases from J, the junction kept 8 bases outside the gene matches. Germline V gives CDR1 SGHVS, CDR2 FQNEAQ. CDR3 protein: CASSLGGGLVGETQYF. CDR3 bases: TGTGCCAGCAGCTTAGGAGGGGGACTAGTGGGAGAGACCCAGTACTTC.